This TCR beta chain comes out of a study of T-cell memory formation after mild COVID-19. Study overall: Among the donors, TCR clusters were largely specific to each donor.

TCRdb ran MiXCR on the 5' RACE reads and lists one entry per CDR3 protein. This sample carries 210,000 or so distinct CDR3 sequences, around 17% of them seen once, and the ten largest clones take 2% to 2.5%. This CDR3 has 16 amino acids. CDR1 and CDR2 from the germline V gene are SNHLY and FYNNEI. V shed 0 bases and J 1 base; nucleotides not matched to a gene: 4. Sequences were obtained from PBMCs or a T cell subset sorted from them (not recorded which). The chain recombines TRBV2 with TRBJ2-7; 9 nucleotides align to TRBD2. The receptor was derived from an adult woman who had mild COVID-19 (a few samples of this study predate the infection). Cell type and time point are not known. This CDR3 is CASSEAEAGGSYEQYF. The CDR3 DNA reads TGTGCCAGCAGTGAAGCGGAAGCGGGAGGTTCCTACGAGCAGTACTTC.